Presented here are 30 T cell receptor beta chains from one specimen sequenced in a study of blood T cell repertoires in COVID-19. The protocol was immunoSEQ multiplex PCR, while the TCRdb copy is restricted to in-frame clones and leaves out a portion. The sample holds around 300,000 clones, roughly nine tenths seen once. Sequencing used PBMCs or T cells enriched from blood (not recorded which). The source is a young woman who had recovered from COVID-19.

V is TRBV6-5 and J is TRBJ2-5, with 9 nucleotides matching TRBD2. Germline V gene data show CDR1 as MNHEY and CDR2 as SVGAGI. The CDR3 covers 16 residues. With V trimmed by 4 bases and J by 4 bases, 10 bases remained unmatched. CDR3 nucleotides: TGTGCCAGCAGTTCACTGGAGCGGGGGGCCTCAGAGACCCAGTACTTC. It encodes CASSSLERGASETQYF.

This clone was counted between two and nine times. The chain links TRBV5-1 to TRBJ1-2; the match to TRBD1 covers 7 bases. The germline gives CDR1 SGHRS, CDR2 YFSETQ. Unmatched junction bases numbered 10, after V lost 3 bases and J lost 5 bases. The CDR3 spans 15 residues. CDR3 loop: CASSSSGGFDYGYTF. CDR3 DNA sequence: TGCGCCAGCAGCTCTTCAGGGGGTTTTGATTATGGCTACACCTTC.

This clone showed up just once. The chain uses TRBV19 and TRBJ1-1; no reliable D call. Between the trimmed V and J ends, which lost 4 bases and 0 bases, there was a span of 15 bases. The CDR3 contains 16 residues. Per the germline V gene, CDR1 is LNHDA and CDR2 is SQIVND (reference sequence). This CDR3 reads CASSKRGNRMNTEAFF. CDR3 nucleotides: TGTGCCAGTAGTAAACGCGGCAACCGAATGAACACTGAAGCTTTCTTT.

This CDR3 reads CASSQTKPLDEQYF. DNA for the CDR3: TGTGCCAGCAGCCAAACTAAACCCCTAGACGAGCAGTACTTC. This rearrangement joins TRBV28 to TRBJ2-7; D is undetermined. CDR3 length equals 14 residues. V was cut by 6 bases and J by 5 bases, with 17 bases left in between. Germline assignment: CDR1 MDHEN and CDR2 SYDVKM.

A word on this clone: A junction end diverges from the germline sequence, so it may reflect a read error. The chain has TRBV5-6 and TRBJ2-1; TRBD2 agrees at 12 bases. The CDR3 loop spans 18 amino acids. The V gene's germline CDR1 is SGHDT and CDR2 YYEEEE. CDR3 in amino acids: CASTLQLAGGPGDNEQFF. DNA for the CDR3: TGTGCCAGCACCTTGCAGCTAGCGGGGGGGCCTGGTGACAATGAGCAGTTCTTC.

The chain carries TRBV30 and TRBJ2-2; D is perhaps TRBD2 (6 bases). V lost 7 bases and J lost 6, with 15 bases in between. CDR1 is GTSNPN, CDR2 SVGIG, per germline (reference sequence). CDR3 size: 13 residues. CDR3 nucleotide sequence: TGTGCCTTCGCCCCGGGGGAGGCCGGGGAGCTGTTTTTT. As protein: CAFAPGEAGELFF.

The J gene is TRBJ2-2, the V gene TRBV7-9, with D tentatively TRBD1 (5 bases). Between the trimmed V and J ends, which lost 2 bases and 1 base, there was a span of 17 bases. Germline V lookup: CDR1 SEHNR, CDR2 FQNEAQ (reference sequence). The CDR3 spans 18 residues. The CDR3 nucleotides are TGTGCCAGCAGCTTAATTGCCTGGGGCAGGAGGAACACCGGGGAGCTGTTTTTT. This encodes CASSLIAWGRRNTGELFF.

The chain combines TRBV27 with TRBJ1-6; no definite D call. The CDR3 covers 17 residues. Looked up from germline, CDR1 is MNHEY and CDR2 is SMNVEV (reference sequence). Trimming removed 0 bases at V and 0 bases at J, with 9 bases between. The CDR3 DNA reads TGTGCCAGCAGTTTATCCGGCGGGAGCTCCTATAATTCACCCCTCCACTTT. This translates into CASSLSGGSSYNSPLHF.

The rearrangement uses TRBV7-2 and TRBJ2-1, with 11 bases identical to TRBD1. V lost 5 bases to trimming and J lost 3 bases; unmatched junction nucleotides: 6. There are 16 residues in the CDR3. Germline assignment: CDR1 SGHTA and CDR2 FQGNSA. CDR3 in amino acids: CASSPTGTGGYNEQFF. For the CDR3, the DNA is TGTGCCAGCAGCCCCACCGGGACAGGGGGCTACAATGAGCAGTTCTTC.

The rearrangement links TRBV12-3 or TRBV12-4 to TRBJ2-7; D possibly corresponds to TRBD1 (6 bases). CDR3 length equals 13 residues. V lost 5 bases and J 0 bases, leaving 8 bases between the germline ends. This chain's CDR3 is CASSTGNSYEQYF. CDR3 coding DNA: TGTGCCAGCAGTACAGGGAACTCCTACGAGCAGTACTTC.

The chain joins TRBV4-1 to TRBJ1-2; D possibly corresponds to TRBD1 (6 bases). Trimming removed 0 bases at V and 4 bases at J, with 12 bases between. CDR1 and CDR2 (germline): MGHRA, YSYEKL. The CDR3 contains 15 residues. Here the CDR3 reads CASSQDRVGGYGYTF. Here the CDR3 DNA reads TGCGCCAGCAGCCAAGATCGGGTAGGGGGCTATGGCTACACCTTC.

This chain uses TRBV6-4 with TRBJ2-7; 10 nucleotides agree with TRBD1. Germline V gene data show CDR1 as MRHNA and CDR2 as SNTAGT. CDR3 size: 14 residues. Trimming cost V 4 bases and J 6 bases; bases outside gene matches: 6. CDR3: CASSAPTGGLEQYF. The CDR3 bases are TGTGCCAGCAGTGCCCCGACAGGGGGCCTCGAGCAGTACTTC.

The chain employs TRBV28 and TRBJ1-5; TRBD1 aligns across 7 bases. Germline trimming cut 7 bases from V and 5 bases from J; bases unmatched to any gene: 8. Per germline, CDR1 MDHEN and CDR2 SYDVKM. The CDR3 is made up of 14 amino acids. CDR3 nucleotide sequence: TGTGCCAGCAAGATACAGGGGAGGTATCAGCCCCAGCATTTT. Its protein is CASKIQGRYQPQHF.

This clone was counted a few times. The genes are TRBV30 and TRBJ1-1; possibly TRBD1 for D (5 bases). Germline V gene sequence: CDR1 GTSNPN, CDR2 SVGIG (reference sequence). Trimming stripped 5 bases from V and 5 bases from J, with 15 bases between. The CDR3 is 13 residues long. The CDR3 loop reads CAWGLGPRTEAFF. In DNA form, the CDR3 reads TGTGCCTGGGGGCTGGGGCCGAGGACTGAAGCTTTCTTT. The full variable domain, in which reference TRBV30 and TRBJ1-1 provide the parts outside the CDR3, is SQTIHQWPATLVQPVGSPLSLECTVEGTSNPNLYWYRQAAGRGLQLLFYSVGIGQISSEVPQNLSASRPQDRQFILSSKKLLLSDSGFYLCAWGLGPRTEAFFGQGTRLTVV.

The chain has TRBV3-1 (or the pseudogene TRBV3-2) and TRBJ2-1; D might be TRBD1 (6 bases). CDR1 and CDR2 (germline): LGHDT, YNNKEL (reference sequence). Trimming left V 4 bases short and J 4 bases short, with 8 bases between. The CDR3 extends over 13 amino acids. The CDR3 DNA is TGTGCCAGCAGCCCCGACAGGTACAATGAGCAGTTCTTC. This codes for CASSPDRYNEQFF.

This clone was found a few times. V is TRBV2 and J is TRBJ2-7; a weak D match, TRBD2 (7 bases). Trimming removed 2 bases from V and 2 bases from J, with 16 bases in between. This CDR3 is 16 amino acids long. CDR1 and CDR2 from the germline V gene are SNHLY and FYNNEI. DNA of the CDR3: TGTGCCAGCAGTGAAATAGGGAGGGGGTTTCCCTACGAGCAGTACTTC. It specifies CASSEIGRGFPYEQYF.

The chain carries TRBV7-2 and TRBJ1-2, with 9 bases fitting TRBD1. Trimming cost V 5 bases and J 11 bases; bases outside gene matches: 12. Germline V lookup: CDR1 SGHTA, CDR2 FQGNSA. The CDR3 has 14 amino acids. CDR3 coding DNA: TGTGCCAGCAGCGCTGGGACAGGGCAGGGACAGTACACCTTC. It is translated as CASSAGTGQGQYTF.

This chain connects TRBV4-1 to TRBJ2-5; no definite D call. V lost 4 bases and J lost 5, with 14 bases in between. Looked up from germline, CDR1 is MGHRA and CDR2 is YSYEKL. The CDR3 has 14 amino acids. The DNA of the CDR3 is TGCGCCAGCAGCCCCACTGTAGCTGGTGAGACCCAGTACTTC. The encoded protein is CASSPTVAGETQYF.

The chain has TRBV27 and TRBJ1-1; 7 bases line up with TRBD1. After removal of 6 bases from V and 8 bases from J, the junction contained 9 bases not matched to a gene. The CDR3 covers 13 residues. CDR1 is MNHEY and CDR2 is SMNVEV in the germline V gene (reference sequence). CDR3 DNA sequence: TGTGCCAGCAGACTAGACAGGGAATTGGAAGCTTTCTTT. This sequence encodes CASRLDRELEAFF.

The V call is TRBV27, the J call TRBJ1-2; D perhaps matches TRBD1 (5 bases). V lost 0 bases and J 4 bases, leaving 9 bases between the germline ends. CDR1 and CDR2 (germline): MNHEY, SMNVEV (reference sequence). The CDR3 totals 14 residues. CDR3 amino acids: CASSLSGQGYGYTF. Written as DNA, the CDR3 is TGTGCCAGCAGTTTATCGGGGCAGGGCTATGGCTACACCTTC.

This clone showed up just once. The V and J genes are TRBV18 and TRBJ1-2, with D hard to call. Per the germline V gene, CDR1 is KGHSH and CDR2 is LQKENI. The V end lost 6 bases, the J end lost 3 bases, and 14 bases lay between the germline ends. There are 14 residues in the CDR3. The CDR3 spells CASSRNREDYGYTF. The CDR3 DNA sequence: TGTGCCAGCTCGCGGAATAGGGAGGACTATGGCTACACCTTC.

The J gene is TRBJ2-5, the V gene TRBV6-5; 8 bases are a match to TRBD1. Germline loops: CDR1 MNHEY, CDR2 SVGAGI. This CDR3 contains 16 residues. With V trimmed by 3 bases and J by 3 bases, 9 bases remained unmatched. The CDR3 nucleotides are TGTGCCAGCAGTTATTCCTGGACAGGGAGTAAAGAGACCCAGTACTTC. Protein sequence: CASSYSWTGSKETQYF.

This chain uses TRBV9 with TRBJ2-1; 8 bases line up with TRBD1. The CDR3 runs 15 residues. The V gene end was trimmed by 4 bases and the J gene end by 4 bases; junction bases not matched to a gene: 7. Germline CDR1 reads SGDLS; CDR2 reads YYNGEE. The CDR3 here is CASSQGTGEYNEQFF. The CDR3 nucleotides read TGTGCCAGCAGCCAAGGGACAGGTGAATACAATGAGCAGTTCTTC.

The chain employs TRBV10-1 and TRBJ2-3; 13 bases align to TRBD2. Germline V gene data show CDR1 as WNHNN and CDR2 as SYGVQD (reference sequence). This CDR3 region has 17 residues. The V gene end was trimmed by 1 base and the J gene end by 2 bases; junction bases not matched to a gene: 3. The CDR3 loop is CASSEFGTSGATDTQYF. DNA of the CDR3: TGCGCCAGCAGTGAGTTCGGGACTAGCGGGGCCACAGATACGCAGTATTTT.

The chain couples TRBV28 to TRBJ1-3; TRBD1 matches 8 bases. Germline V gene lookup returns CDR1 MDHEN and CDR2 SYDVKM. This CDR3 has 15 amino acids. J lost 0 bases, V lost 5 bases, and 3 bases had no gene match. CDR3 DNA: TGTGCCAGCAGTAGGGACAGGAACTCTGGAAACACCATATATTTT. It specifies CASSRDRNSGNTIYF.

V usage is TRBV25-1 and J usage is TRBJ1-2, with 8 bases identical to TRBD1. This CDR3 has 13 amino acids. The germline CDR1 and CDR2 sequences are MGHDK and SYGVNS. V shed 2 bases and J 4 bases; nucleotides not matched to a gene: 0. The CDR3 DNA is TGTGCCAGCAGTGAAGACAGGGGCTATGGCTACACCTTC. Its protein product is CASSEDRGYGYTF.

The chain recombines TRBV5-4 with TRBJ1-5; D gene unclear. The V and J ends lost 0 bases and 0 bases respectively, with 7 bases between them. Germline V gives CDR1 SGHNT, CDR2 YYREEE (reference sequence). The CDR3 consists of 15 residues. The CDR3 coding sequence is TGTGCCAGCAGCTTGGCTCCAGATAGCAATCAGCCCCAGCATTTT. Protein sequence: CASSLAPDSNQPQHF.

The CDR3 coding sequence is TGCGCCAGCAGCTCGGGGGACGGATCTAGAGCCAAAAACATTCAGTACTTC. Amino acids: CASSSGDGSRAKNIQYF. This sequence joins TRBV5-1 and TRBJ2-4, with D maybe TRBD2 (6 bases). V lost 3 bases and J 0 bases, leaving 16 bases between the germline ends. The CDR3 has 17 residues. Looked up from germline, CDR1 is SGHRS and CDR2 is YFSETQ.

The chain couples TRBV4-1 to TRBJ2-5; TRBD1 aligns across 7 bases. The CDR3 extends over 15 amino acids. The V gene end was trimmed by 5 bases and the J gene end by 2 bases; junction bases not matched to a gene: 8. Germline CDR1 is MGHRA and CDR2 is YSYEKL. This CDR3 is CASSYSTGAQETQYF. CDR3 DNA: TGCGCCAGCAGCTATTCCACAGGGGCGCAAGAGACCCAGTACTTC.

The V call is TRBV5-1, the J call TRBJ2-5, with TRBD1 matching 8 bases. The CDR3 extends over 15 amino acids. Germline CDR1 and CDR2: SGHRS and YFSETQ. Trimming at V came to 0 bases and at J to 5 bases, leaving 6 bases not matched to a gene. CDR3 residues: CASSLAGSGGETQYF. For the CDR3, the DNA is TGCGCCAGCAGCTTGGCCGGTTCAGGGGGCGAGACCCAGTACTTC. Looking up the rest from reference TRBV5-1 and TRBJ2-5 gives the full variable domain: KAGVTQTPRYLIKTRGQQVTLSCSPISGHRSVSWYQQTPGQGLQFLFEYFSETQRNKGNFPGRFSGRQFSNSRSEMNVSTLELGDSALYLCASSLAGSGGETQYFGPGTRLLVL.